These 21 T cell receptor beta chains share one sample of origin, sequenced in a study of Ad26.COV2.S vaccination and SARS-CoV-2 variants. This table comes from immunoSEQ multiplex PCR, and its TCRdb copy is limited to in-frame clones, with some not included. The table includes 350,000 to 500,000 clones, roughly 91% detected once. Noted treatment: some 20 received Ad26.COV2.S at low or high dose, single or two shots; about 5 received placebo; per-sample allocation not given. Sampling was done on day 63 after the first vaccine or placebo injection. The source was peripheral blood, collected in a trial of Ad26.COV2.S vaccine versus placebo. The receptors here all came from a person between 18 and 65 years old who received the Ad26.COV2.S COVID-19 vaccine or a placebo.

CDR3 in amino acids: CASSLDPGSYGYTF. The DNA for the CDR3 is TGTGCCAGCAGCTTGGACCCAGGGTCCTATGGCTACACCTTC. The gene calls are TRBV5-5 and TRBJ1-2; perhaps TRBD1 as D (5 bases). Trimming shortened V by 0 bases and J by 4 bases, and 10 bases separated the two germline ends. Per germline, CDR1 SGHKS and CDR2 YYEKEE (reference sequence). This CDR3 has 14 residues.

CDR3 sequence (DNA): TGTGCCATCAGGAAAGAGCGGGAGGAGAGCGACGAGCAGTACTTC. Protein product: CAIRKEREESDEQYF. This rearrangement joins TRBV10-3 to TRBJ2-7, with 9 bases aligning to TRBD2. With V trimmed by 6 bases and J by 5 bases, 11 bases remained unmatched. This CDR3 is 15 amino acids long. Germline V gene data show CDR1 as ENHRY and CDR2 as SYGVKD.

This clone has a handful of counts. The chain is built from TRBV19 and TRBJ1-1; D may be TRBD1 (5 bases). The V end lost 3 bases, the J end lost 5 bases, and 22 bases lay between the germline ends. The CDR3 contains 17 residues. Germline V gene data show CDR1 as LNHDA and CDR2 as SQIVND (reference sequence). The DNA for the CDR3 is TGTGCCAGTAGTATCGATGGGACGAGGGTCCGGATTACTGAAGCTTTCTTT. It specifies CASSIDGTRVRITEAFF.

V usage is TRBV2 and J usage is TRBJ1-1; no clear D. CDR1 is SNHLY and CDR2 is FYNNEI in the germline V gene. The CDR3 has 12 residues. The CDR3 sequence is CAITRMNTEAFF. CDR3 nucleotide sequence: TGTGCGATTACCAGGATGAACACTGAAGCTTTCTTT.

A remark on this clone: This sample includes further DNA sequences coding for the same CDR3. The rearrangement joins TRBV20-1 to TRBJ1-3, with D maybe TRBD1 (5 bases). Germline V lookup: CDR1 DFQATT, CDR2 SNEGSKA (reference sequence). The V end was cut by 6 bases, the J end by 4 bases, with 7 bases between. This CDR3 spans 11 amino acids. The CDR3 protein is CSARAGNTIYF. The CDR3 bases are TGCAGTGCCAGGGCCGGAAACACCATATATTTT.

The chain is built from TRBV7-9 and TRBJ1-1; D ambiguous. Trimming stripped 7 bases from V and 7 bases from J, with 7 bases between. Germline lookup yields CDR1 SEHNR and CDR2 FQNEAQ (reference sequence). This CDR3 has 10 residues. CDR3: CASMGSEAFF. CDR3 sequence (DNA): TGTGCCAGCATGGGCAGTGAAGCTTTCTTT.

CDR3 DNA: TGTGCCAGCACCGCCGGGACGTCTGGTTACTATGGCTACACCTTC. Translated, it gives CASTAGTSGYYGYTF. The chain uses TRBV28 and TRBJ1-2, with D possibly being TRBD1 (5 bases). This CDR3 has 15 residues. CDR1 MDHEN and CDR2 SYDVKM come from the germline V gene. Trimming removed 7 bases from V and 3 bases from J, with 18 bases in between.

The chain carries TRBV9 and TRBJ2-1; possible D gene TRBD1, 5 bases. Trimming took off 3 bases at V and 5 bases at J, with 12 bases between the two ends. The germline gives CDR1 SGDLS, CDR2 YYNGEE. The CDR3 is made up of 14 amino acids. CDR3 sequence (DNA): TGTGCCAGCAGCGAACAGGCGGCCGACAATGAGCAGTTCTTC. Translation: CASSEQAADNEQFF.

The J gene is TRBJ2-1, the V gene TRBV2; D not resolved. Germline CDR1 and CDR2: SNHLY and FYNNEI. V lost 3 bases and J 5 bases, leaving 11 bases between the germline ends. CDR3 size: 14 residues. CDR3 DNA: TGTGCCAGCAGTGATAGTAGTTGGGACAATGAGCAGTTCTTC. Encoded protein: CASSDSSWDNEQFF.

V and J are TRBV6-2 or TRBV6-3 and TRBJ1-1; 7 nucleotides match TRBD1. Germline CDR1 reads MNHEY; CDR2 reads SVGEGT. The CDR3 runs 16 residues. V lost 0 bases, J lost 11 bases, and 15 bases stayed unmatched. The CDR3 bases are TGTGCCAGCAGTTACTCGATTGGTTATACAGGGGTGGAGGCTTTCTTT. This gives the protein CASSYSIGYTGVEAFF.

The chain combines TRBV28 with TRBJ2-7; D may match TRBD1 or TRBD2 (5 bases each). Germline assignment: CDR1 MDHEN and CDR2 SYDVKM. V lost 5 bases and J lost 3, with 14 bases in between. CDR3 length: 14 residues. DNA for the CDR3: TGTGCCAGCAGTCTGACCGGGACGGACTACGAGCAGTACTTC. This sequence encodes CASSLTGTDYEQYF.

The chain carries TRBV6-2 or TRBV6-3 and TRBJ2-2, with a tentative D call TRBD1 (7 bases). The CDR3 length is 17 residues. CDR1 is MNHEY and CDR2 is SVGEGT in the germline V gene. With 2 bases removed from V and 3 bases from J, the gap between germline ends came to 16 bases. The CDR3 region has the DNA TGTGCCAGCAGTTACCCGACAGGGAGGATGTACACCGGGGAGCTGTTTTTT. Translation gives CASSYPTGRMYTGELFF.

The chain employs TRBV7-9 and TRBJ2-1; 14 bases are a match to TRBD2. J gave up 9 bases and V 5 bases, and 9 bases lay outside the gene matches. Germline CDR1 and CDR2: SEHNR and FQNEAQ (reference sequence). The CDR3 totals 16 residues. The CDR3 DNA follows: TGTGCCAGCAGCGTATCGGGACTAGCGGGAGAGGTTGAGCAGTTCTTC. Translation: CASSVSGLAGEVEQFF.

In this sample, this clone turned up once. The chain uses TRBV3-1 (or the pseudogene TRBV3-2) and TRBJ2-7, with TRBD2 as a possible D gene (7 bases). Germline lookup yields CDR1 LGHDT and CDR2 YNNKEL (reference sequence). Trimming stripped 4 bases from V and 6 bases from J, with 19 bases between. The CDR3 runs to 15 residues. The CDR3 bases are TGTGCCAGCAGCCGCAAAGGGGGGAGGGCAGCCGAGCAGTACTTC. Amino acid sequence: CASSRKGGRAAEQYF.

The CDR3 loop is CSASVDANLGAQYF. In DNA form, the CDR3 reads TGCAGTGCTAGTGTGGACGCGAACCTGGGGGCCCAGTACTTC. This chain links TRBV20-1 with TRBJ2-5; D tentatively fits TRBD1 or TRBD2 (5 bases each). With 3 bases removed from V and 9 bases from J, the gap between germline ends came to 20 bases. There are 14 residues in the CDR3. Germline assignment: CDR1 DFQATT and CDR2 SNEGSKA (reference sequence).

This chain connects TRBV2 to TRBJ2-7; 10 bases are a match to TRBD2. Per germline, CDR1 SNHLY and CDR2 FYNNEI. The CDR3 has 14 amino acids. The ends lost 8 bases at V and 4 bases at J; junction bases unmatched: 8. The CDR3 spells CASSPGLAIYEQYF. As DNA, the CDR3 is TGTGCCAGCTCCCCGGGACTAGCGATTTACGAGCAGTACTTC.

The V call is TRBV7-2, the J call TRBJ2-3; 7 bases fit TRBD2. Per germline, CDR1 SGHTA and CDR2 FQGNSA. With V trimmed by 4 bases and J by 6 bases, 16 bases remained unmatched. The CDR3 consists of 17 residues. The CDR3 protein is CASSYRIGGRARDTQYF. DNA for the CDR3: TGTGCCAGCAGCTACAGGATCGGGGGGAGGGCGCGCGATACGCAGTATTTT.

The CDR3 coding sequence is TGTGCCAGCAGGCTGGTGGGAGCAACTAATGAAAAACTGTTTTTT. Protein product: CASRLVGATNEKLFF. This sequence joins TRBV27 and TRBJ1-4, with D hard to call. Per germline, CDR1 MNHEY and CDR2 SMNVEV (reference sequence). Trimming pared 6 bases from V and 0 bases from J, leaving 11 bases between. The length of the CDR3 is 15 residues.

The chain combines TRBV24-1 with TRBJ2-1, with 13 positions matching TRBD2. Germline V gene lookup returns CDR1 KGHDR and CDR2 SFDVKD. The V segment lost 3 bases and the J segment 2 bases; nucleotides outside the gene matches: 0. This CDR3 comprises 16 residues. The CDR3 region has the DNA TGTGCCACCAGTGATACTAGCGGGAGGGCCTACAATGAGCAGTTCTTC. Protein product: CATSDTSGRAYNEQFF.

The rearrangement joins TRBV10-3 to TRBJ2-3; 7 nucleotides match TRBD1. This CDR3 is 16 amino acids long. The germline CDR1 and CDR2 sequences are ENHRY and SYGVKD. Unmatched junction bases numbered 6, after V lost 2 bases and J lost 1 base. The CDR3 spells CAISEVNRGGTDTQYF. The CDR3 DNA reads as TGTGCCATCAGTGAGGTCAACAGGGGAGGCACAGATACGCAGTATTTT.

The CDR3 spells CASSEKTSGLVTGELFF. The CDR3 DNA reads as TGCGCCAGCAGCGAGAAGACTAGCGGACTAGTCACCGGGGAGCTGTTTTTT. The rearrangement joins TRBV5-1 to TRBJ2-2; 9 positions agree with TRBD2. The CDR3 runs 17 residues. Unmatched junction bases numbered 11, after V lost 4 bases and J lost 4 bases. CDR1 and CDR2 from the germline V gene are SGHRS and YFSETQ. Based on the CDR3 plus reference TRBV5-1 and TRBJ2-2, the full variable domain is KAGVTQTPRYLIKTRGQQVTLSCSPISGHRSVSWYQQTPGQGLQFLFEYFSETQRNKGNFPGRFSGRQFSNSRSEMNVSTLELGDSALYLCASSEKTSGLVTGELFFGEGSRLTVL.